These T cell receptor beta chains were read from a single sample in a study of blood T cells in healthy people across ages. A single record per CDR3 protein comes from TCRdb applying MiXCR to the 5' RACE reads. The table includes approximately 800,000 distinct CDR3 sequences, less than 60% detected once. The sample consisted of blood. Source of these receptors: an older man in good health. The CDR3 runs from the conserved cysteine through the conserved F or W.

CDR3aa	v_gene	j_gene
CASSVGHAELGYGYTF	TRBV28	TRBJ1-2
CSAGQGTSTDTQYF	TRBV20-1	TRBJ2-3
CASCSLSEFTDTQYF	TRBV28	TRBJ2-3
CSAAYKRPSTDTQYF	TRBV20-1	TRBJ2-3
CASSMDFGAAGGSYNEQFF	TRBV18	TRBJ2-1
CASSPATSDTQYF	TRBV18	TRBJ2-3
CSVEGFSGTSGRGNEQFF	TRBV29-1	TRBJ2-1
CSAPTTSGIYGEQFF	TRBV20-1	TRBJ2-1
CASSLPGTSGNEEQFF	TRBV28	TRBJ2-1
CASSQELRGPGETQYF	TRBV4-1	TRBJ2-5
CSAQGLAREEGEQYF	TRBV20-1	.
CASSPTGGYQETQYF	TRBV6-5	TRBJ2-5
CASSYSVAGGYNEQYF	TRBV6-5	.
CAWTNGRREGEQFF	TRBV30	TRBJ2-1
CASSAWERLQGKLFF	TRBV28	TRBJ1-4
CASSENSLKEAQYF	TRBV6-1	TRBJ2-5
CSASGLAGVVDTQYF	TRBV20-1	TRBJ2-3
CASSPGRGGDTQYF	TRBV12-3/TRBV12-4	TRBJ2-3
CASSPELNTEAFF	TRBV18	TRBJ1-1
CSARDDTETQYF	TRBV20-1	TRBJ2-5
CASSWGTGAGKQFF	TRBV5-6	TRBJ2-1
CASSLITSGSYNEQFF	TRBV5-1	TRBJ2-1
CAFTGGEMNTEAFF	TRBV30	TRBJ1-1
CASSKEAGSTDTQYF	TRBV19	TRBJ2-3
CASSYSKGLAGDADTQYF	TRBV6-5	TRBJ2-3
CASTRDSMLETQFF	TRBV9	TRBJ2-1
CASTLGSDAYEQYF	TRBV12-3/TRBV12-4	TRBJ2-7
CASSLPGQGLYEQYF	TRBV27	TRBJ2-7
CASSQEPAGGGETQYF	TRBV3-1	.